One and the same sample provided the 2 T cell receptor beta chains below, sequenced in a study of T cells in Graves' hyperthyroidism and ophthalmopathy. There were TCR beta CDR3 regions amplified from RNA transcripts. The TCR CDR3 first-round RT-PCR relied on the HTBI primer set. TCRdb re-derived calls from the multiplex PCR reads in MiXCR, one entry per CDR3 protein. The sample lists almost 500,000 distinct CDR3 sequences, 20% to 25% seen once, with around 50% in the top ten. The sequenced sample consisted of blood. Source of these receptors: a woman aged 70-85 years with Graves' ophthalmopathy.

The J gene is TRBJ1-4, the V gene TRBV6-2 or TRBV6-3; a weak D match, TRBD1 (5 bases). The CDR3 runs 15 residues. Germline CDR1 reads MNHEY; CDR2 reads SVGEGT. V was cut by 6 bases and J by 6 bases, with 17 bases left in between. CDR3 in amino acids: CASREFRAVDEKLFF. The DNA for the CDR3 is TGTGCCAGCAGAGAATTCAGGGCGGTGGATGAAAAACTGTTTTTT.

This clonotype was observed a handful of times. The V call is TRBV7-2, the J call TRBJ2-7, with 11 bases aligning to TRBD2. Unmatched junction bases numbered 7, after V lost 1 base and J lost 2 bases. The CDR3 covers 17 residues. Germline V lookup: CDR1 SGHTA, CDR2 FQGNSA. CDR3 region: CASSLVLAGERPYEQYF. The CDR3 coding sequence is TGTGCCAGCAGCTTAGTACTAGCGGGAGAGCGGCCCTACGAGCAGTACTTC.